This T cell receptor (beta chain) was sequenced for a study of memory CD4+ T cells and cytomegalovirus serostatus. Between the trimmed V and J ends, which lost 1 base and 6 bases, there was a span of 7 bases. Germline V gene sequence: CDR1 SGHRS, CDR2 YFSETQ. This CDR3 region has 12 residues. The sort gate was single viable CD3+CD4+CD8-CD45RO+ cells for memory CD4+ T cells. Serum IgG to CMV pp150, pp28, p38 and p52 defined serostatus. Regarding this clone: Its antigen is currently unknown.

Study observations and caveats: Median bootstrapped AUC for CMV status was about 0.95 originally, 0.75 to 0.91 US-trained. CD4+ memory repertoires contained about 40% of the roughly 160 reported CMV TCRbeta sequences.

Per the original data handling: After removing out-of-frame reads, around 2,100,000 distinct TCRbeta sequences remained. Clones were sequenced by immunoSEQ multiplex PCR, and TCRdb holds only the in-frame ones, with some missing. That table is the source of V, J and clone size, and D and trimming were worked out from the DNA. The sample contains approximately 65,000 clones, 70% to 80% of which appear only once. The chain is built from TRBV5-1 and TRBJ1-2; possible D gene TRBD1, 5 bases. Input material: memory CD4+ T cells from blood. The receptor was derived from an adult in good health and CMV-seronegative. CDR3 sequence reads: CASSLKGHGYTF. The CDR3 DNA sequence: TGCGCCAGCAGCTTGAAGGGGCATGGCTACACCTTC.